This TCR beta chain appears in the sequencing data of a study of T-cell memory formation after mild COVID-19. Germline assignment: CDR1 ENHRY and CDR2 SYGVKD. V was shortened by 7 bases and J by 4 bases, with 11 bases between the two germline ends. This CDR3 is built from 13 residues. Concerning this clonotype itself: Its antigen is currently unknown.

Study outcomes and limitations: Clones that contracted from day 15 to 85 were balanced CD4/CD8, while later expanders leaned CD4+. There were some responding clones in pre-infection memory, which suggested that cross-reactive memory had joined. CM and EM subsets held most contracting CD4+ clones; EMRA held CD8+ ones.

TCRdb independently ran MiXCR on the 5' RACE reads; one entry per CDR3 protein. Altogether about 350,000 distinct CDR3 sequences are present, about 13% being singletons, with the ten largest covering about a fifth. V usage is TRBV10-3 and J usage is TRBJ1-3; tentatively, D is TRBD1 (5 bases). The TCR sequence derives from a man aged 18 to 29 who had mild COVID-19 (a few samples of this study predate the infection). Cell type and time point are not known. The sequencing sample was made of PBMCs or a T cell subset sorted from them (not recorded which). The CDR3 region is CAIKEGLGNTIYF. The CDR3 DNA sequence: TGTGCCATCAAGGAGGGGCTGGGAAACACCATATATTTT.